This T cell receptor beta chain comes out of a study of T cells in Graves' hyperthyroidism and ophthalmopathy. PBMCs stemmed from about 9.5 ml fresh peripheral blood. V lost 1 base, J lost 5 bases, and 14 bases lay in between. The CDR3 runs to 15 residues. Germline V CDR1 and CDR2: LNHNV, YYDKDF (reference sequence). To note about this clonotype: As yet, its antigen is unknown.

The TCR beta CDR3 regions underwent amplification using RNA transcripts as the source. First-round RT-PCR targeting the TCR CDR3 was performed with the HTBI primer set. TCRdb re-called the multiplex PCR reads with MiXCR, one entry per CDR3 protein. The table lists 330,000 or so distinct CDR3 sequences, roughly a fifth of them singletons. General study points: The model foresaw ophthalmopathy a median around 6.4 months prior to onset. Ophthalmopathy was distinguished from stable hyperthyroidism by 13 V-J signatures.

The sample was blood. The TCR was taken from a man over 45 with Graves' ophthalmopathy. The chain has TRBV15 and TRBJ1-1; D is perhaps TRBD1 (5 bases). CDR3 region: CATSRGTFGGTEAFF. The DNA of the CDR3 is TGTGCCACCAGCAGAGGGACATTTGGGGGAACTGAAGCTTTCTTT.